The entry below describes one T cell receptor beta chain. The antigen remains unidentified. The CDR3 covers 13 residues. The V and J ends lost 1 base and 0 bases respectively, with 6 bases between them. Per germline, CDR1 GTSNPN and CDR2 SVGIG (reference sequence). Healthy bone marrow donors made up the cohort. Whereas donors were nominally healthy upon sampling, unrecorded immune exposures were probable. These data originate in a study of cytomegalovirus exposure and HLA in healthy donors. General observations from the study: Specificity for CMV antigens was confirmed in vitro for a few of the CMV-associated chains.

Primers for the PCR totalled 60 Vbeta and 13 Jbeta. The repertoire was sequenced with immunoSEQ multiplex PCR; TCRdb's copy has only in-frame clones and lacks some. The sample yields under 120,000 clones, approximately 70% seen once. The sample taken for sequencing was PBMCs. The rearrangement uses TRBV30 and TRBJ1-1, with D unresolved. This receptor was identified in a man between 35 and 55 years old in good health and CMV-seropositive. DNA for the CDR3: TGTGCCTGGAGTGAAGGAGTGAACACTGAAGCTTTCTTT. Its protein is CAWSEGVNTEAFF.